Below are 27 T cell receptor beta chains sequenced from a single sample in a study of tumour-infiltrating T cells in Burkitt lymphoma. Method: immunoSEQ multiplex PCR; TCRdb's copy keeps in-frame clones and lacks some. The sample has about 16,000 clones; around four fifths are singletons. Sample: tumor tissue. These receptors came from a human donor with diffuse large B-cell lymphoma.

The J gene is TRBJ2-2, the V gene TRBV9; weak D call: TRBD1 (5 bases). The CDR3 covers 16 residues. Germline assignment: CDR1 SGDLS and CDR2 YYNGEE. The V end lost 6 bases, the J end lost 6 bases, and 21 bases lay between the germline ends. CDR3 amino acids: CASNTLLGHLPGELFF. The CDR3 DNA reads TGTGCCAGCAACACTCTGCTAGGACACCTACCCGGGGAGCTGTTTTTT.

This clone was counted only a few times. The gene calls are TRBV27 and TRBJ2-7; TRBD1 matches 8 bases. The CDR3 contains 15 residues. Germline assignment: CDR1 MNHEY and CDR2 SMNVEV (reference sequence). V lost 2 bases and J lost 3; bases outside the gene matches: 6. CDR3 nucleotides: TGTGCCAGCAGTTTAGGTCAGGGGGCGTTCTACGAGCAGTACTTC. Residues: CASSLGQGAFYEQYF.

The chain has TRBV6-1 and TRBJ1-4; D gene uncertain. Germline-derived CDR1 and CDR2 are MNHNS and SASEGT. This CDR3 region has 13 residues. The V end lost 1 base, the J end lost 8 bases, and 8 bases lay between the germline ends. In DNA form, the CDR3 reads TGTGCCAGCAGTGAAGGGGAGAGGGAAAAACTGTTTTTT. Protein: CASSEGEREKLFF.

As to this clone: Mismatch with germline at one junction end may stem from a read error. This rearrangement joins TRBV7-6 to TRBJ2-7; tentatively, D is TRBD2 (5 bases). The germline gives CDR1 SGHVS, CDR2 FNYEAQ. The CDR3 contains 13 residues. The CDR3 here is CASTLKEGGEQYF. For the CDR3, the DNA is TGTGCCAGCACCTTAAAAGAGGGTGGCGAGCAGTACTTC.

This chain uses TRBV7-2 with TRBJ2-7; 7 nucleotides match TRBD1. After removal of 5 bases from V and 3 bases from J, the junction contained 7 bases not matched to a gene. Per the germline V gene, CDR1 is SGHTA and CDR2 is FQGNSA. This CDR3 has 14 residues. The CDR3 region is CASSHPGQLYEQYF. The CDR3 region has the DNA TGTGCCAGCAGCCATCCGGGACAGCTCTACGAGCAGTACTTC.

The chain has TRBV10-3 and TRBJ1-2; D not certain. Germline assignment: CDR1 ENHRY and CDR2 SYGVKD. This CDR3 comprises 12 residues. V lost 3 bases and J lost 4, with 6 bases in between. DNA for the CDR3: TGTGCCATCAGTGACAGTGGCTATGGCTACACCTTC. Protein: CAISDSGYGYTF.

CDR3 in amino acids: CASSLSGQTEAFF. In DNA, the CDR3 is TGTGCCAGCAGTTTATCGGGACAGACTGAAGCTTTCTTT. The chain has TRBV27 and TRBJ1-1; 7 nucleotides agree with TRBD1. This CDR3 is built from 13 residues. V shed 0 bases and J 5 bases; nucleotides not matched to a gene: 0. CDR1 is MNHEY, CDR2 SMNVEV, per germline (reference sequence).

DNA for the CDR3: TGCGCCAGCAGCCAAGTTCTGGCGGGAGGGGTAGAGACCCAGTACTTC. Amino acid sequence: CASSQVLAGGVETQYF. The chain is built from TRBV4-3 and TRBJ2-5, with 9 bases identical to TRBD2. The CDR3 spans 16 residues. CDR1 LGHNA and CDR2 YSLEER come from the germline V gene. The junction had 7 bases not matched to a gene; V was cut back by 1 base and J by 4 bases.

The chain is built from TRBV18 and TRBJ1-1; a possible D gene is TRBD1 (5 bases). The CDR3 length is 13 residues. Per the germline V gene, CDR1 is KGHSH and CDR2 is LQKENI. The V and J ends lost 2 bases and 5 bases respectively, with 9 bases between them. The CDR3 nucleotides are TGTGCCAGCTCACCAACGGGGGAAACTGAAGCTTTCTTT. Its translation: CASSPTGETEAFF.

The chain carries TRBV14 and TRBJ2-7; 8 bases match TRBD1. From germline, CDR1 is SGHDN and CDR2 FVKESK. The CDR3 contains 14 residues. The V and J ends lost 5 bases and 5 bases, in that order; junction bases with no gene match: 8. The CDR3 here is CASSRRTGLDEQYF. DNA of the CDR3: TGTGCCAGCAGCAGGAGGACAGGGCTTGACGAGCAGTACTTC.

The rearrangement links TRBV11-2 to TRBJ2-2, with D tentatively TRBD2 (7 bases). Trimming shortened V by 8 bases and J by 8 bases, and 12 bases separated the two germline ends. This CDR3 is 12 amino acids long. Germline V CDR1 and CDR2: SGHAT, FQNNGV. CDR3 sequence: CASLRGRGELFF. The CDR3 DNA reads as TGTGCCAGCTTGCGGGGGCGGGGGGAGCTGTTTTTT.

The V gene is TRBV9, the J gene TRBJ2-3; 8 bases fit TRBD2. J gave up 5 bases and V 4 bases, and 15 bases lay outside the gene matches. There are 17 residues in the CDR3. Looked up from germline, CDR1 is SGDLS and CDR2 is YYNGEE. The CDR3 nucleotides read TGTGCCAGCAGCTCCCTGGAGGGGCGGGAGGTGAGAGATACGCAGTATTTT. Translating gives CASSSLEGREVRDTQYF.

This clone was observed once. This sequence joins TRBV15 and TRBJ2-2; D is perhaps TRBD1 (5 bases). The V gene lost 0 bases and the J gene lost 1 base, with 9 bases spanning the gap. The germline V gene encodes CDR1 LNHNV and CDR2 YYDKDF (reference sequence). The CDR3 runs 16 residues. This chain's CDR3 is CATSRDLGQNTGELFF. Written as DNA, the CDR3 is TGTGCCACCAGCAGAGATCTAGGACAGAACACCGGGGAGCTGTTTTTT.

This chain joins TRBV27 and TRBJ2-7; D remains ambiguous. From germline, CDR1 is MNHEY and CDR2 SMNVEV (reference sequence). With 1 base removed from V and 5 bases from J, the gap between germline ends came to 12 bases. The CDR3 is made up of 14 amino acids. The DNA of the CDR3 is TGTGCCAGCAGTTTATGGCCGGGCCTTAACGAGCAGTACTTC. It is translated as CASSLWPGLNEQYF.

CDR3 amino acids: CASRWDRGGNQPQHF. For the CDR3, the DNA is TGTGCCAGTAGATGGGACAGGGGCGGCAATCAGCCCCAGCATTTT. The chain uses TRBV19 and TRBJ1-5, with 10 bases identical to TRBD1. The length of the CDR3 is 15 residues. Trimming took 6 bases from V and 2 from J; bases not matched to a gene: 4. In germline, CDR1 is LNHDA, CDR2 SQIVND (reference sequence).

This clone occurred once. This chain joins TRBV9 and TRBJ2-7; 7 nucleotides align to TRBD1. The CDR3 is made up of 14 amino acids. Trimming at V came to 0 bases and at J to 7 bases, leaving 7 bases not matched to a gene. The germline V gene has CDR1 SGDLS and CDR2 YYNGEE. The CDR3 spells CASSVDLGGREQYF. The DNA for the CDR3 is TGTGCCAGCAGCGTAGATCTAGGGGGCCGTGAGCAGTACTTC.

This clone was seen a handful of times. This chain connects TRBV5-4 to TRBJ1-1; D ambiguous. V dropped 4 bases and J dropped 2 bases, with 9 bases sitting between them. This CDR3 contains 13 residues. Germline V CDR1 and CDR2: SGHNT, YYREEE (reference sequence). Written as DNA, the CDR3 is TGTGCCAGCAGCCCCGGGGTCAACACTGAAGCTTTCTTT. Its translation is CASSPGVNTEAFF.

This chain uses TRBV19 with TRBJ1-1; possibly TRBD1 for D (5 bases). This CDR3 spans 15 amino acids. V dropped 10 bases and J dropped 0 bases, with 18 bases sitting between them. The germline V gene encodes CDR1 LNHDA and CDR2 SQIVND (reference sequence). The CDR3 is CATAAGYVLNTEAFF. The DNA for the CDR3 is TGTGCCACCGCGGCAGGGTATGTTTTGAACACTGAAGCTTTCTTT.

The V gene is TRBV6-1, the J gene TRBJ2-7; 8 bases are shared with TRBD1. Germline V gives CDR1 MNHNS, CDR2 SASEGT. The CDR3 covers 15 residues. The junction had 8 bases not matched to a gene; V was cut back by 6 bases and J by 1 base. The CDR3 is CASREPGTGSYEQYF. The CDR3 DNA reads TGTGCCAGCAGGGAACCCGGGACAGGTTCCTACGAGCAGTACTTC.

The gene calls are TRBV6-6 and TRBJ1-4; D is undetermined. The CDR3 runs 14 residues. Trimming stripped 7 bases from V and 5 bases from J, with 14 bases between. Per the germline V gene, CDR1 is MNHNY and CDR2 is SVGAGI (reference sequence). CDR3 nucleotides: TGTGCCAGCACGGTAGAACATAGGAATGAAAAACTGTTTTTT. Translated, it gives CASTVEHRNEKLFF.

The chain employs TRBV18 and TRBJ2-7; D perhaps matches TRBD1 (6 bases). The V and J ends lost 3 bases and 2 bases respectively, with 11 bases between them. Germline V lookup: CDR1 KGHSH, CDR2 LQKENI. This CDR3 comprises 14 residues. CDR3: CASSPSTGPYEQYF. The CDR3 DNA is TGTGCCAGCTCACCCTCGACAGGACCCTACGAGCAGTACTTC.

This clone came up a few times. The chain has TRBV5-6 and TRBJ1-1; the D is unclear. Trimming took off 2 bases at V and 5 bases at J, with 4 bases between the two ends. The V gene's germline CDR1 is SGHDT and CDR2 YYEEEE. This CDR3 is 11 amino acids long. The CDR3 sequence is CASSFRTEAFF. The CDR3 DNA reads TGTGCCAGCAGCTTTCGGACTGAAGCTTTCTTT. The variable domain in full, completed from reference TRBV5-6 and TRBJ1-1, reads DAGVTQSPTHLIKTRGQQVTLRCSPKSGHDTVSWYQQALGQGPQFIFQYYEEEERQRGNFPDRFSGHQFPNYSSELNVNALLLGDSALYLCASSFRTEAFFGQGTRLTVV.

The chain joins TRBV12-5 to TRBJ1-1; 7 bases align to TRBD1. The CDR3 extends over 15 amino acids. Germline V lookup: CDR1 LGHNT, CDR2 FRNRAP. Trimming took 5 bases from V and 5 from J; bases not matched to a gene: 11. CDR3 residues: CASGLNLGGLTEAFF. CDR3 sequence (DNA): TGTGCTAGTGGTCTGAACCTAGGGGGCTTGACTGAAGCTTTCTTT.

The chain joins TRBV7-2 to TRBJ2-7; D is ambiguous. V dropped 3 bases and J dropped 3 bases, with 6 bases sitting between them. This CDR3 spans 12 amino acids. Germline lookup yields CDR1 SGHTA and CDR2 FQGNSA. The CDR3 spells CASSFGRYEQYF. CDR3 nucleotide sequence: TGTGCCAGCAGCTTTGGTCGCTACGAGCAGTACTTC.

V gene TRBV7-8 combines with J gene TRBJ2-3; 9 positions agree with TRBD2. The CDR3 runs to 15 residues. Germline V gene lookup returns CDR1 SGHVS and CDR2 FQNEAQ. The V segment lost 6 bases and the J segment 1 base; nucleotides outside the gene matches: 5. CDR3 nucleotides: TGTGCCAGCAGTTCAGCGGGGGGAGGCACAGATACGCAGTATTTT. Translated: CASSSAGGGTDTQYF.

This chain connects TRBV4-3 to TRBJ2-4, with D possibly being TRBD1 (5 bases). This CDR3 comprises 17 residues. CDR1 LGHNA and CDR2 YSLEER come from the germline V gene. The V and J ends lost 0 bases and 8 bases respectively, with 20 bases between them. CDR3 protein: CASSQDQMGKGRDIQYF. DNA of the CDR3: TGCGCCAGCAGCCAAGATCAGATGGGCAAGGGGCGAGACATTCAGTACTTC.

This clone was seen more than once but under ten times. The chain links TRBV5-1 to TRBJ1-1; no clear D gene. Trimming left V 4 bases short and J 4 bases short, with 14 bases between. Germline CDR1 SGHRS, CDR2 YFSETQ. This CDR3 has 14 residues. The CDR3 loop reads CASSQPEESTEAFF. The CDR3 coding sequence is TGCGCCAGCAGCCAGCCCGAGGAGTCCACTGAAGCTTTCTTT.